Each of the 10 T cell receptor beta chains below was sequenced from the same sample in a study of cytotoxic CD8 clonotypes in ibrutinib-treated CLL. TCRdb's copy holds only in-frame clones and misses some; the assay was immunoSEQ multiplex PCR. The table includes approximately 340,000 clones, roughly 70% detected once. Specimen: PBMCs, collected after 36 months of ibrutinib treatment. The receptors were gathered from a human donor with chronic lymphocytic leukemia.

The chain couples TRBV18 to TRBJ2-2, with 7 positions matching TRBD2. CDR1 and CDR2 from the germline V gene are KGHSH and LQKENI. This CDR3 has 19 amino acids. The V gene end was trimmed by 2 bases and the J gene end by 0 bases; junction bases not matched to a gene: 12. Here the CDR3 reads CASSPLGRVQSSNTGELFF. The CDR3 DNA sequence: TGTGCCAGCTCACCATTGGGGAGGGTTCAGTCGTCGAACACCGGGGAGCTGTTTTTT.

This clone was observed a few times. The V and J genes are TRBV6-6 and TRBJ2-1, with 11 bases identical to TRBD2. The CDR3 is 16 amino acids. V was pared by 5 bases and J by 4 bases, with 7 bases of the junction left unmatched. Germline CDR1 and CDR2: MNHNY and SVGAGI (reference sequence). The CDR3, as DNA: TGTGCCAGCAGTCAACCGCTAGCGGGAGGTTACAATGAGCAGTTCTTC. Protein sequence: CASSQPLAGGYNEQFF.

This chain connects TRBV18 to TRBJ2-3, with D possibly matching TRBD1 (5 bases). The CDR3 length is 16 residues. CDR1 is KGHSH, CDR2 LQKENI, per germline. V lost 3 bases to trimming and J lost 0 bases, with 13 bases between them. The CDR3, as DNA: TGTGCCAGCTCACCGACAGTCGGTTCGAGCACAGATACGCAGTATTTT. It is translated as CASSPTVGSSTDTQYF.

The CDR3 protein is CSARAWAGGINEQFF. In nucleotides, the CDR3 is TGCAGCGCCCGGGCCTGGGCGGGAGGGATCAATGAGCAGTTCTTC. The V and J genes are TRBV29-1 and TRBJ2-1; 9 bases align to TRBD2. After removal of 7 bases from V and 6 bases from J, the junction contained 13 bases not matched to a gene. CDR3 length: 15 amino acids. Germline-derived CDR1 and CDR2 are SQVTM and ANQGSEA.

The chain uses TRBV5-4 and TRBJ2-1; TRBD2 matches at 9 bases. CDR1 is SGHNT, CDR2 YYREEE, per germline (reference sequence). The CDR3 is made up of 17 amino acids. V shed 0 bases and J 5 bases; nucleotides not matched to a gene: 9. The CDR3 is CASSLALGGGANNEQFF. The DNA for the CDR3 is TGTGCCAGCAGCTTGGCCTTGGGCGGGGGGGCCAACAATGAGCAGTTCTTC.

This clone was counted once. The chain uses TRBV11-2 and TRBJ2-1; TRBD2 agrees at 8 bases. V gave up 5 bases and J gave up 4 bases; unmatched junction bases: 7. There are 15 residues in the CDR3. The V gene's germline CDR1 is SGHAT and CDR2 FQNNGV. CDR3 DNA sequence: TGTGCCAGCAGCCACCCGGGGGGGGCTTACAATGAGCAGTTCTTC. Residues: CASSHPGGAYNEQFF.

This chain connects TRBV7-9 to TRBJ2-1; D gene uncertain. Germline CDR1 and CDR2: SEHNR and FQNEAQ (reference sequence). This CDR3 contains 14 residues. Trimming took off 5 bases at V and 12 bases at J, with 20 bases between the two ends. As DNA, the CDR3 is TGTGCCAGCAGCCCTGGGCGCGAAGAAAGGAGGCAGTTCTTC. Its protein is CASSPGREERRQFF.

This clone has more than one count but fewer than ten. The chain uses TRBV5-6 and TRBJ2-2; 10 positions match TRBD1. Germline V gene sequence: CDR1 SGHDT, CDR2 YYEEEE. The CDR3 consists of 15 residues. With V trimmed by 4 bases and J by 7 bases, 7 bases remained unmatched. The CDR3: CASSTGTGVLGELFF. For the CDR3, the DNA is TGTGCCAGCAGCACCGGGACAGGGGTTCTCGGGGAGCTGTTTTTT.

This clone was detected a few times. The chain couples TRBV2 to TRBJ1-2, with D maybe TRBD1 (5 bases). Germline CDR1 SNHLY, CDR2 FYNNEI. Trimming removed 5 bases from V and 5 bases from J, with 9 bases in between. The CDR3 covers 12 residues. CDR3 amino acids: CASSNRQYGYTF. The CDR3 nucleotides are TGTGCCAGCAGTAATAGACAGTATGGCTACACCTTC.

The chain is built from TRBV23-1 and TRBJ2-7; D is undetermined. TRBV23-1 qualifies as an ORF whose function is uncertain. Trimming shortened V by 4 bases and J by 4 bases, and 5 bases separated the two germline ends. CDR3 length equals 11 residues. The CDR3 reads CASSLGYEQYF. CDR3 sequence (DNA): TGCGCCAGCAGTCTGGGGTACGAGCAGTACTTC.